This passage covers 15 T cell receptor beta chains from one sample sequenced in a study of blood T cell repertoires in COVID-19. Produced via immunoSEQ multiplex PCR; TCRdb's table is partial and in-frame only. The table records 30,000 to 40,000 clones, roughly 91% of them present only once. The material sequenced was peripheral blood. The source is an elderly man with acute or convalescent COVID-19.

The chain couples TRBV11-2 to TRBJ2-7; D may be TRBD1 (6 bases). The CDR3 contains 12 residues. From germline, CDR1 is SGHAT and CDR2 FQNNGV. Deletions cut 1 base from V and 5 bases from J, with 6 bases between. Written as DNA, the CDR3 is TGTGCCAGCAGCTTAGGGGACAACGAGCAGTACTTC. Amino acids: CASSLGDNEQYF.

The rearrangement joins TRBV2 to TRBJ2-2; TRBD1 matches 10 bases. CDR3 length: 15 amino acids. The trim removed 6 bases at V and 4 bases at J, leaving 5 bases unmatched. CDR1 is SNHLY, CDR2 FYNNEI, per germline. CDR3 protein: CASSRQGAATGELFF. Here the CDR3 DNA reads TGTGCCAGCAGCAGACAGGGGGCTGCCACCGGGGAGCTGTTTTTT.

On this clone: The same CDR3 can be traced to other DNA sequences in this sample. This chain links TRBV12-3 or TRBV12-4 with TRBJ2-3, with D unresolved. The CDR3 has 12 amino acids. The V end lost 6 bases, the J end lost 2 bases, and 6 bases lay between the germline ends. CDR3 DNA: TGTGCCAGCAGCTTTTTCACAGATACGCAGTATTTT. Protein sequence: CASSFFTDTQYF.

The chain has TRBV7-2 and TRBJ1-1; 8 bases are shared with TRBD1. Trimming removed 4 bases from V and 9 bases from J; junction bases left unmatched: 4. Germline V CDR1 and CDR2: SGHTA, FQGNSA. The CDR3 consists of 12 residues. The CDR3, as DNA: TGTGCCAGCAGCTCTCGGACAGGGAAAGCTTTCTTT. Its translation is CASSSRTGKAFF.

This chain connects TRBV3-1 (or the pseudogene TRBV3-2) to TRBJ2-2, with 9 bases lining up with TRBD2. The CDR3 extends over 17 amino acids. J lost 1 base, V lost 3 bases, and 6 bases had no gene match. Germline values: CDR1 LGHDT, CDR2 YNNKEL (reference sequence). The CDR3 coding sequence is TGTGCCAGCAGCCATGGACGTAGCGGGGGGAACACCGGGGAGCTGTTTTTT. Its translation is CASSHGRSGGNTGELFF.

This clone was counted once. The chain has TRBV9 and TRBJ2-1, with 9 bases that match TRBD2. Per germline, CDR1 SGDLS and CDR2 YYNGEE. V was clipped by 0 bases and J by 6 bases; unmatched bases: 1. The CDR3 is made up of 14 amino acids. CDR3 in DNA: TGTGCCAGCAGCGTAGGGACTAGCGTCAATGAGCAGTTCTTC. It specifies CASSVGTSVNEQFF.

The genes are TRBV6-5 and TRBJ2-2, with 10 nucleotides matching TRBD2. Germline loops: CDR1 MNHEY, CDR2 SVGAGI. The CDR3 consists of 15 residues. Losses at the gene ends were 4 bases for V and 3 bases for J; bases not matched to a gene: 2. DNA for the CDR3: TGTGCCAGCAGTTCTAGCGGGAGTTACACCGGGGAGCTGTTTTTT. Amino acids: CASSSSGSYTGELFF.

The chain links TRBV7-7 to TRBJ1-2; possible D gene TRBD1, 5 bases. V lost 0 bases and J 0 bases, leaving 20 bases between the germline ends. The germline V gene encodes CDR1 SSHAT and CDR2 FNYEAQ (reference sequence). There are 19 residues in the CDR3. CDR3: CASSLALGSREGPNYGYTF. CDR3 sequence (DNA): TGTGCCAGCAGCTTAGCTCTCGGATCCAGGGAGGGACCTAACTATGGCTACACCTTC.

J is TRBJ1-2 and V is TRBV12-3 or TRBV12-4, with D perhaps TRBD1 (6 bases). There are 13 residues in the CDR3. Trimming took off 2 bases at V and 8 bases at J, with 12 bases between the two ends. CDR3: CASSLRWDNGYTF. The CDR3 region has the DNA TGTGCCAGCAGTTTACGCTGGGACAACGGCTACACCTTC.

The chain joins TRBV6-2 or TRBV6-3 to TRBJ1-2; D is unresolved. This CDR3 is built from 13 residues. V lost 4 bases and J lost 2, with 8 bases in between. Germline loops: CDR1 MNHEY, CDR2 SVGEGT. CDR3 amino acids: CASSFVRNYGYTF. For the CDR3, the DNA is TGTGCCAGCAGTTTTGTCAGAAACTATGGCTACACCTTC.

V usage is TRBV19 and J usage is TRBJ2-7, with D possibly being TRBD1 (5 bases). Germline V lookup: CDR1 LNHDA, CDR2 SQIVND (reference sequence). V was shortened by 4 bases and J by 5 bases, with 21 bases between the two germline ends. This CDR3 is built from 16 residues. Written as DNA, the CDR3 is TGTGCCAGTAGTACTGGGGCCCGGCGAACCAAGAACGAGCAGTACTTC. Its protein is CASSTGARRTKNEQYF.

The genes are TRBV4-2 and TRBJ2-3, with TRBD2 matching 14 bases. V shed 0 bases, J shed 8 bases, and the junction held 7 bases outside the gene matches. CDR3 length equals 17 residues. Germline V lookup: CDR1 LGHNA, CDR2 YNFKEQ. The CDR3 DNA reads TGTGCCAGCAGCCAAGAGGGGACTAGCGGGGGTGCAACTACGCAGTATTTT. It codes for CASSQEGTSGGATTQYF.

V is TRBV28 and J is TRBJ2-4; D is perhaps TRBD2 (6 bases). Germline V gene sequence: CDR1 MDHEN, CDR2 SYDVKM. V dropped 9 bases and J dropped 3 bases, with 12 bases sitting between them. There are 13 residues in the CDR3. In DNA, the CDR3 is TGTGCCAGTTTTGGGCGGGACAAAAACATTCAGTACTTC. Amino acids: CASFGRDKNIQYF.

The V gene is TRBV5-1, the J gene TRBJ2-5, with 9 bases matching TRBD2. The CDR3 has 17 residues. Germline-derived CDR1 and CDR2 are SGHRS and YFSETQ. V dropped 1 base and J dropped 1; count of bases not matched to a gene: 8. CDR3 loop: CASSLLGGGASQETQYF. CDR3 coding DNA: TGCGCCAGCAGCTTGTTGGGCGGGGGGGCCTCCCAAGAGACCCAGTACTTC.

The chain carries TRBV5-6 and TRBJ1-1; TRBD1 agrees at 11 bases. The CDR3 is 17 amino acids. Germline-derived CDR1 and CDR2 are SGHDT and YYEEEE. The J segment lost 4 bases and the V segment lost 0 bases, leaving 8 bases of the junction unmatched. The CDR3 here is CASSLVGQGVGGTEAFF. The CDR3 DNA is TGTGCCAGCAGCTTGGTGGGACAGGGGGTAGGGGGCACTGAAGCTTTCTTT.